This entry is about one T cell receptor (beta chain). There are 15 residues in the CDR3. CDR1 and CDR2 (germline): SGHTA, FQGNSA. V was trimmed by 0 bases and J by 1 base, leaving 9 bases between them. The sample comes from a study of shared clonotypes between healthy human individuals. Sequencing used immunoSEQ multiplex PCR; TCRdb keeps in-frame clones, though not all of them. Of some 680,000 clones listed, more than 70% are singletons. This TCR derives from a woman under 40 in good health. The chain employs TRBV7-2 and TRBJ1-1; D not certain. The sequenced sample consisted of memory CD4+ T cells sorted from blood. Subset described: CD45RA-negative fraction. The CDR3 nucleotides read TGTGCCAGCAGCTTAGCGGGCAGCGGGAACACTGAAGCTTTCTTT. Its translation: CASSLAGSGNTEAFF. Using reference TRBV7-2 and TRBJ1-1 for the parts outside the CDR3, the full variable domain is GAGVSQSPSNKVTEKGKDVELRCDPISGHTALYWYRQSLGQGLEFLIYFQGNSAPDKSGLPSDRFSAERTGGSVSTLTIQRTQQEDSAVYLCASSLAGSGNTEAFFGQGTRLTVV.